A single sample gave rise to the 6 T cell receptor beta chains below, sequenced in a study of CD8 T cells in ankylosing spondylitis. The study's findings and limits: Apparently characteristic of ankylosing spondylitis blood was a TCR beta motif (eight highly homologous variants).

TCRdb re-called the 5' RACE reads through MiXCR, storing one row per CDR3 protein. The sample includes 650,000 to 800,000 distinct CDR3 sequences, roughly 19% seen only once; the top ten take 15% to 20%. These TCRs are of unknown antigen specificity. Input material: blood, either unsorted or a sorted T cell fraction (not recorded which). The receptor source for this set is a male donor with ankylosing spondylitis.

This clonotype was seen more than once but under ten times. This chain joins TRBV7-2 and TRBJ1-2; D possibly corresponds to TRBD1 (6 bases). This CDR3 comprises 13 residues. V dropped 3 bases and J dropped 7 bases, with 12 bases sitting between them. Germline loops: CDR1 SGHTA, CDR2 FQGNSA. CDR3 loop: CASSLGGGPGYTF. CDR3 DNA sequence: TGTGCCAGCAGCTTGGGCGGGGGGCCTGGCTACACCTTC.

The V gene is TRBV3-1, the J gene TRBJ2-3, with TRBD2 matching 7 bases. The CDR3 extends over 16 amino acids. Germline values: CDR1 LGHDT, CDR2 YNNKEL (reference sequence). V trimming: 1 base; J trimming: 0 bases; junction bases outside the gene matches: 4. The DNA for the CDR3 is TGTGCCAGCAGCCAAGTTGTAGCGGGTAGCACAGATACGCAGTATTTT. Translating it yields CASSQVVAGSTDTQYF.

This clonotype has only a few counts. The rearrangement uses TRBV5-1 and TRBJ2-2, with D perhaps given as TRBD1 or TRBD2 (5 bases each). CDR3 length equals 16 residues. V was cut by 0 bases and J by 7 bases, with 16 bases left in between. Germline values: CDR1 SGHRS, CDR2 YFSETQ. As DNA, the CDR3 is TGCGCCAGCAGCTTGGCCCGGGACCAACTGGGCGGGGAGCTGTTTTTT. It yields the protein CASSLARDQLGGELFF.

This clonotype was picked up a small number of times. The V gene is TRBV6-5, the J gene TRBJ1-5; D might be TRBD1 (5 bases). Germline CDR1 MNHEY, CDR2 SVGAGI. The V gene lost 2 bases and the J gene lost 0 bases, with 14 bases spanning the gap. The CDR3 sequence is 17 residues long. Here the CDR3 reads CASSYEDNYDSNQPQHF. The CDR3 DNA reads as TGTGCCAGCAGTTACGAGGACAACTACGATAGCAATCAGCCCCAGCATTTT.

There are a few counts of this clonotype. The chain carries TRBV7-8 and TRBJ2-1, with D perhaps matching TRBD2 (6 bases). With 5 bases removed from V and 0 bases from J, the gap between germline ends came to 26 bases. The CDR3 spans 20 residues. Germline loops: CDR1 SGHVS, CDR2 FQNEAQ. CDR3 bases: TGTGCCAGCAGCCTAGGAGGGAATTGGATCCAGACAAGCTCCTACAATGAGCAGTTCTTC. Translation: CASSLGGNWIQTSSYNEQFF.

The chain carries TRBV20-1 and TRBJ1-5, with 9 bases identical to TRBD1. This CDR3 has 17 amino acids. Germline V CDR1 and CDR2: DFQATT, SNEGSKA (reference sequence). After removal of 5 bases from V and 2 bases from J, the junction contained 13 bases not matched to a gene. CDR3 loop: CSAPRQDRGWGNQPQHF. In nucleotides, the CDR3 is TGCAGTGCTCCGCGCCAGGACAGGGGTTGGGGCAATCAGCCCCAGCATTTT.